This T cell receptor (beta chain) was identified in a study of shared T cell receptors in the human thymus. This clone is a singleton in its sample. TCRdb's copy holds only in-frame clones and misses some; the assay was immunoSEQ multiplex PCR. The sample carries 630,000 or so clones, around 87% recorded once. Germline lookup yields CDR1 WNHNN and CDR2 SYGVQD (reference sequence). The CDR3 extends over 17 amino acids. V was clipped by 3 bases and J by 3 bases; unmatched bases: 9. In addition, the sample was reused for a study of human thymus T cells. That paper states: Biased V and J segment usage appeared in thymus and peripheral blood. Related studies noted strongly shared thymic repertoires across unrelated people.

This rearrangement joins TRBV10-1 to TRBJ2-5, with 11 bases matching TRBD2. The sequenced sample consisted of thymocytes. The origin of this receptor is a boy under three years old with a congenital heart defect. CDR3 sequence: CASSERIGTSGKETQYF. In DNA, the CDR3 is TGCGCCAGCAGTGAACGAATAGGGACTAGCGGAAAAGAGACCCAGTACTTC.